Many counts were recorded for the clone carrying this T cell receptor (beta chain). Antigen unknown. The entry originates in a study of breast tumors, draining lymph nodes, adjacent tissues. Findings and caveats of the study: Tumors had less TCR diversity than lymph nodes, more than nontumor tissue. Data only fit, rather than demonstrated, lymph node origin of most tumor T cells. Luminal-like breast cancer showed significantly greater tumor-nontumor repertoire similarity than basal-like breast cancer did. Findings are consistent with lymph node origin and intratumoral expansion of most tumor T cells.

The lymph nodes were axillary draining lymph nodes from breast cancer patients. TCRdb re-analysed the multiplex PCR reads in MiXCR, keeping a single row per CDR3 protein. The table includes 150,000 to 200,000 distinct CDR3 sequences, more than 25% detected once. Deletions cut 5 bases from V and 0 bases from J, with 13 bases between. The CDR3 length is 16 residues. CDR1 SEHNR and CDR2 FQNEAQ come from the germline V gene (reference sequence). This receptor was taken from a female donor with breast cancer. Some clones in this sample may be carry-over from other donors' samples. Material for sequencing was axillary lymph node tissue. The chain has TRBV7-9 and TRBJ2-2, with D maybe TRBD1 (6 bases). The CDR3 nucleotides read TGTGCCAGCAGCCCCACAGGGCCTTCGAACACCGGGGAGCTGTTTTTT. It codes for CASSPTGPSNTGELFF.